These T cell receptor beta chains were read from a single sample in a study of shared clonotypes between healthy human individuals. Assay used: immunoSEQ multiplex PCR; TCRdb lists only in-frame clones, some missing. The sample gives 450,000 to 600,000 clones, about four fifths of which show up once; around 13% is in the top ten. Sequenced sample: PBMCs. The receptors stem from a woman aged 40 to 50 in good health. Some clones in this sample may be carry-over from other donors' samples. Both conserved end residues are part of each CDR3. Fields, in order: J gene, V gene, D gene, CDR3 protein. A D gene is named only where the DNA matches it firmly.

j_call: TRBJ2-3; v_call: TRBV2; d_call: -; cdr3_aa: CASSADSGTDTQYF
j_call: TRBJ1-5; v_call: TRBV20-1; d_call: -; cdr3_aa: CSAKLNQPQHF
j_call: TRBJ2-1; v_call: TRBV19; d_call: TRBD2; cdr3_aa: CASSFRGLAGVEQFF
j_call: TRBJ2-5; v_call: TRBV6-5; d_call: TRBD2; cdr3_aa: CASKRSGSQEQYF
j_call: TRBJ2-5; v_call: TRBV11-2; d_call: -; cdr3_aa: CASSLSQGGWETQYF
j_call: TRBJ2-7; v_call: TRBV7-6; d_call: -; cdr3_aa: CASSLSRWAHEQYF
j_call: TRBJ2-1; v_call: TRBV15; d_call: -; cdr3_aa: CATSREWSSSYNEQFF
j_call: TRBJ1-1; v_call: TRBV5-1; d_call: -; cdr3_aa: CASSLEDSSWGNTEAFF
j_call: TRBJ2-1; v_call: TRBV6-5; d_call: TRBD2; cdr3_aa: CASSYGTSGAREFF
j_call: TRBJ1-6; v_call: TRBV4-1; d_call: -; cdr3_aa: CASSQVGRVSPLHF